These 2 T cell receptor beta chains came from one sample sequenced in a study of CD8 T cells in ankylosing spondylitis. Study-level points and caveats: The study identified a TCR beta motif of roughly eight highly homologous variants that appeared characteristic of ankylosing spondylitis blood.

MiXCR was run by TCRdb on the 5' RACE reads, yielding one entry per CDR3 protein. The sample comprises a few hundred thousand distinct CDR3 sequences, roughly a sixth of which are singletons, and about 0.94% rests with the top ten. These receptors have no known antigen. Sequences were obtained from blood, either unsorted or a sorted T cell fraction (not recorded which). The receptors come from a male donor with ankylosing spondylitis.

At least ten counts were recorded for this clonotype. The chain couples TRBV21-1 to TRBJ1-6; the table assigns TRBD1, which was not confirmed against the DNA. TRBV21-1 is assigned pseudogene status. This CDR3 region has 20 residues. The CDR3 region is CASSKVGPLRSTGRNSPLHF. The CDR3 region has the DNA TGTGCCAGCAGCAAAGTTGGGCCTCTCAGGTCGACAGGGAGAAATTCACCCCTCCACTTT.

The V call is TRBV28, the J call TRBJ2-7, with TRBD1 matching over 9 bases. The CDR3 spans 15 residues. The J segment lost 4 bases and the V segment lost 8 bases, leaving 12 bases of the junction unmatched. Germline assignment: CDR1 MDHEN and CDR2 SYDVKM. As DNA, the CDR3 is TGTGCCAGCGATTTCCCGGGACAGGGTCGTTACGAGCAGTACTTC. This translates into CASDFPGQGRYEQYF.